This T cell receptor beta chain was identified during a study of Tregs in tolerant kidney transplant recipients. Study-wide results and caveats: Validation in larger populations is needed because few patients were studied.

The assay was immunoSEQ multiplex PCR, and TCRdb's table has in-frame clones only and misses some. The sample holds 15,000 or so clones. A note on this clone: Its antigen is not known.

Recipients received nonmyeloablative bone marrow transplants from related graft donors, with transient mixed chimerism. Sample: CD4+ T cells from blood (PBMCs), taken 12 months after the transplant. The clonotype originates from a human patient who received a combined kidney and bone marrow transplant. The graft donor may have given rise to some T cells.

The CDR3 here is CASSPALTGIQETQYF. The sequenced part of the CDR3 DNA is TGTGCCAGCTCACCAGCTCTCACAGGGATCCAAGAGACC. This sequence joins TRBV18 and TRBJ2-5; perhaps TRBD1 as D (6 bases). Read sequence stops 3 residues before the CDR3 end, and the germline J gene provides the missing end. The CDR3 is 16 residues long. V shed 2 bases and J shed 1 base, with 14 bases lying between them. CDR1 is KGHSH, CDR2 LQKENI, per germline.